The rows below give T cell receptor beta chains drawn from one sample of a study of memory CD4+ T cells and cytomegalovirus serostatus. The assay was immunoSEQ multiplex PCR, and TCRdb's table has in-frame clones only and misses some. The repertoire holds some 44,000 clones, with 76% as singletons. The specimen sequenced was memory CD4+ T cells from blood. The source of these receptors is an adult in good health and CMV-seronegative. Both conserved end residues are part of each CDR3. Fields, in order: clone size, J gene, D gene, V gene, CDR3 DNA, CDR3 protein. The D gene is left open where the match is weak. Part of the rows lack a size; the others show once, few, many or a class for expanded clones.

>-|TRBJ1-1|-|TRBV25-1
TGTGCCAGCAGTCCGGTAGGGGTCGCGAACACTGAAGCTTTCTTT
CASSPVGVANTEAFF
>-|TRBJ2-1|-|TRBV5-4
TGTGCCAGCAGCTTGACAGGGAGGAACAATGAGCAGTTCTTC
CASSLTGRNNEQFF
>-|TRBJ2-3|-|TRBV6-1
TGTGCCAGCAGTGACAGGGATGGAAGCACAGATACGCAGTATTTT
CASSDRDGSTDTQYF
>-|TRBJ1-4|-|TRBV14
TGTGCCAGCAGCCCAGGGTGGGCGGCTAATGAAAAACTGTTTTTT
CASSPGWAANEKLFF
>few|TRBJ1-3|-|TRBV5-1
TGCGCCAGCAGCAAATCAGGCTCCAACTCTGGAAACACCATATATTTT
CASSKSGSNSGNTIYF
>-|TRBJ1-6|-|TRBV27
TGTGCCAGCAGGCCTGATGCGGGGAGGGATTCACCCCTCCACTTT
CASRPDAGRDSPLHF
>-|TRBJ1-2|TRBD1|TRBV20-1
TGCAGCGGGACAGGAAGCTATGGCTACACCTTC
CSGTGSYGYTF
>-|TRBJ2-7|-|TRBV9
TGTGCCAGCAGCTGGAAGCCGGGACCCTACGAGCAGTACTTC
CASSWKPGPYEQYF
>few|TRBJ2-7|-|TRBV6-6
TGTGCCAGCGGGTCAGCTGCCTCCTACGAGCAGTACTTC
CASGSAASYEQYF
>-|TRBJ1-2|-|TRBV5-1
TGCGCCAGCAGCTTGGATGGGTCTGATAACTATGGCTACACCTTC
CASSLDGSDNYGYTF
>-|TRBJ2-1|-|TRBV29-1
TGCAGCGTTACAGTCTCCTACAATGAGCAGTTCTTC
CSVTVSYNEQFF
>once|TRBJ2-2|-|TRBV11-2
TGTGCCAGCAGCCTAATAGGGTCCCTCACCGGGGAGCTGTTTTTT
CASSLIGSLTGELFF
>-|TRBJ1-6|-|TRBV2
TGTGCCAGCAGTGTGAAGGATCCCTCACCCCTCCACTTT
CASSVKDPSPLHF
>-|TRBJ2-7|TRBD1|TRBV5-4
TGTGCCAGCAGCTTTCGGCACAGGGGGCCTGTGGAGCAGTACTTC
CASSFRHRGPVEQYF
>once|TRBJ1-4|TRBD1|TRBV28
TGTGCCAGCAGTTCCGCCGGGACAGCTAATGAAAAACTGTTTTTT
CASSSAGTANEKLFF
>-|TRBJ1-1|-|TRBV28
TGTGCCAGCCTCCCCCCAGGGGCAAGGGAAGCTTTCTTT
CASLPPGAREAFF
>-|TRBJ1-2|TRBD1|TRBV28
TGTGCCAGCAGCCAGGGACAGGGAAACTATGGCTACACCTTC
CASSQGQGNYGYTF
>-|TRBJ1-3|-|TRBV21-1
TGTGCCAGCAGCACCCCGTTCCGGGCCCTAAACACCATATATTTT
CASSTPFRALNTIYF
>-|TRBJ1-5|-|TRBV9
TGTGCCAGCAGCGTAGCCCTGGGGCAGCCCCAGCATTTT
CASSVALGQPQHF
>-|TRBJ1-1|-|TRBV11-2
TGTGCCAGCAGCCTAGACGGGGGCACTGAAGCTTTCTTT
CASSLDGGTEAFF
>-|TRBJ1-1|TRBD1|TRBV5-8
TGTGCCAGCAGCTTGTGGGGTAGTAGGGGGCGACGGCCTGAAGCTTTCTTT
CASSLWGSRGRRPEAFF
>-|TRBJ2-3|TRBD2|TRBV28
TGTGCCAGCAGTAAGCGGGGGGGCCAAGATACGCAGTATTTT
CASSKRGGQDTQYF
>medium-sized|TRBJ2-2|-|TRBV29-1
TGCAGCGTTGGGGCAGGGTTGGACACCGGGGAGCTGTTTTTT
CSVGAGLDTGELFF
>-|TRBJ2-7|-|TRBV9
TGTGCCAGCAGCGTAGCTTCGGGCAGGGGCTACGAGCAGTACTTC
CASSVASGRGYEQYF
>-|TRBJ2-3|-|TRBV2
TGTGCCAGCAGGTACAGCACAGATACGCAGTATTTT
CASRYSTDTQYF
>-|TRBJ2-7|-|TRBV27
TGTGCCAGCAGTTTCTCCTATGAGGGGTTCTCCTACGAGCAGTACTTC
CASSFSYEGFSYEQYF
>-|TRBJ2-7|-|TRBV4-2
TGTGCCAGCAGCCAAGATGGCGGGGAGACCTACGAGCAGTACTTC
CASSQDGGETYEQYF
>-|TRBJ2-5|-|TRBV2
TGTGCCAGCAGTGAACCCCGGGGGCTGGGGGAGACCCAGTACTTC
CASSEPRGLGETQYF
>once|TRBJ2-6|TRBD2|TRBV7-6
TGTGCCAGCAGCCTGTTGGCGGGGGGGTTGTCTGGGGCCAACGTCCTGACTTTC
CASSLLAGGLSGANVLTF
>-|TRBJ1-6|TRBD1|TRBV27
TGTGCCAGCAGTTTATCCCCGACAGGGACCTATAATTCACCCCTCCACTTT
CASSLSPTGTYNSPLHF
>once|TRBJ1-6|-|TRBV28
TGTGCCAGCAGTTTGTCCGGTGGGGCCCTCCACTTT
CASSLSGGALHF
>-|TRBJ2-1|-|TRBV18
TGTGCCAGCTCACCTCTTTCGAGCTCCTACAATGAGCAGTTCTTC
CASSPLSSSYNEQFF
>-|TRBJ1-2|-|TRBV6-5
TGTGCCAGCGGCAGGGAGTACTATGGCTACACCTTC
CASGREYYGYTF
>-|TRBJ2-5|-|TRBV5-1
TGCGCCAGCAGCTGGCACGGGGGCTGGGAAGAGACCCAGTACTTC
CASSWHGGWEETQYF
>-|TRBJ2-2|-|TRBV7-9
TGTGCCAGCAGCTTATATGTCGGAACGAACACCGGGGAGCTGTTTTTT
CASSLYVGTNTGELFF
>once|TRBJ2-7|TRBD1|TRBV6-1
TGTGCCAGCATGGTTTTAGGACAGGGCCCCTACGAGCAGTACTTC
CASMVLGQGPYEQYF
>-|TRBJ1-2|-|TRBV5-4
TGTGCCAGCAGCCCGGTCCCCAGGAACTATGGCTACACCTTC
CASSPVPRNYGYTF
>-|TRBJ2-3|TRBD2|TRBV5-6
TGTGCCAGCAGCTTGGTTGCGGGGGGCACAGATACGCAGTATTTT
CASSLVAGGTDTQYF
>-|TRBJ2-3|-|TRBV7-6
TGTGCCAGCAGCTTAGTCGGGTACCCCACAGATACGCAGTATTTT
CASSLVGYPTDTQYF
>-|TRBJ2-1|-|TRBV7-2
TGTGCCAGCAGCTTAACGGGAAACTCCTACAATGAGCAGTTCTTC
CASSLTGNSYNEQFF
>-|TRBJ1-1|TRBD1|TRBV28
TGTGCCAGCAAAGAGGGACAGGAAGCTTTCTTT
CASKEGQEAFF
>-|TRBJ2-5|-|TRBV18
TGTGCCAGCTCACCACCGGGGACCCCTCAAGAGACCCAGTACTTC
CASSPPGTPQETQYF
>-|TRBJ2-1|-|TRBV7-6
TGTGCCAGCAGCTTCGGCAATGAGCAGTTCTTC
CASSFGNEQFF
>-|TRBJ2-7|-|TRBV7-9
TGTGCCAGCAGCCCGTACACCGCATCCGAGCAGTACTTC
CASSPYTASEQYF
>-|TRBJ2-7|-|TRBV11-1
TGTGCCAGCAGCTTAGATGTCCGGGTGGGCGAGCAGTACTTC
CASSLDVRVGEQYF
>-|TRBJ1-1|TRBD1|TRBV19
TGTGCCAGTGGAAAATACAGGGGATCTGAAGCTTTCTTT
CASGKYRGSEAFF
>-|TRBJ2-3|TRBD2|TRBV11-3
TGTGCCAGCAGCGCTAGCGGGTTGCGGGATACGCAGTATTTT
CASSASGLRDTQYF
>-|TRBJ2-5|-|TRBV19
TGTGCCAGTAGTTCAGGAGGCCGGTCGGGACAATACCAAGAGACCCAGTACTTC
CASSSGGRSGQYQETQYF
>once|TRBJ2-5|TRBD1|TRBV11-2
TGTGCCAGCAGCCCCAGGACAGGGGGCGTCCAAGAGACCCAGTACTTC
CASSPRTGGVQETQYF
>-|TRBJ1-2|-|TRBV5-1
TGCGCCAGCAGCTTGGCCGGGGAGGGTGGCTACACCTTC
CASSLAGEGGYTF
>-|TRBJ1-1|-|TRBV5-6
TGTGCCAGCAGCTTGTTAGGGCAGGGGTACACTGAAGCTTTCTTT
CASSLLGQGYTEAFF
>-|TRBJ2-1|-|TRBV20-1
TGCAGTGCTAGCGACAGTCGTGAGCAGTTCTTC
CSASDSREQFF
>-|TRBJ1-1|TRBD1|TRBV6-1
TGTGCCAGCAGACTAGGGGGCATCGCTGAAGCTTTCTTT
CASRLGGIAEAFF
>-|TRBJ1-1|-|TRBV18
TGTGCCAGCTCACTGGCCGGGGGCCGCACTGAAGCTTTCTTT
CASSLAGGRTEAFF
>-|TRBJ2-1|-|TRBV6-8
TGTGCCAGCAGTTATAAGAATGAGCAGTTCTTC
CASSYKNEQFF
>-|TRBJ1-5|-|TRBV7-2
TGTGCCAGCAGCTTTTTTCATAATCAGCCCCAGCATTTT
CASSFFHNQPQHF
>once|TRBJ2-7|TRBD1|TRBV28
TGTGCCAGCAGACAGGACAGGCACTACGAGCAGTACTTC
CASRQDRHYEQYF
>-|TRBJ2-7|TRBD1|TRBV15
TGTGCCACCAGCAGAGATAGGGACAGATTCTACGAGCAGTACTTC
CATSRDRDRFYEQYF
>few|TRBJ2-2|TRBD2|TRBV30
TGTGCCTGGAGACTAGCGGGAGGTACCGGGGAGCTGTTTTTT
CAWRLAGGTGELFF
>-|TRBJ2-3|-|TRBV29-1
TGCAGCGCGCGCAGGGGTAGCACAGATACGCAGTATTTT
CSARRGSTDTQYF